The 25 T cell receptor beta chains below come from one sample, sequenced in a study of blood T cells in healthy people across ages (dated by TCRdb to about 2015). The method was 5' RACE. The instrument was an Illumina HiSeq 2500. A second PCR of roughly 6 to 12 cycles was run with a J-beta primer mix and a sample-barcoded 5' primer. The public sequencing data were trimmed at Q25 with fastp and processed into clonotypes with MiXCR by TCRdb, which kept only in-frame beta chains. Rows merge per CDR3 protein into single entries with the most common DNA and genes. The sample table shows about 1.1 million distinct CDR3 sequences, and more than 30% are seen once. About an eighth of the sample is held by the ten biggest clonotypes. Sequencing was carried out using blood. The receptors stem from a man between 18 and 29 years old in good health.

The CDR3 is CASRSTEFNEQFF. CDR3 coding DNA: TGTGCCAGCAGATCGACAGAGTTCAATGAGCAGTTCTTC. The chain carries TRBV2 and TRBJ2-1; D possibly corresponds to TRBD1 (5 bases). The CDR3 spans 13 residues. V lost 6 bases to trimming and J lost 6 bases, with 12 bases between them. Germline V gene sequence: CDR1 SNHLY, CDR2 FYNNEI.

This chain links TRBV28 with TRBJ2-2; D is undetermined. This CDR3 spans 13 amino acids. Germline V lookup: CDR1 MDHEN, CDR2 SYDVKM. The V and J ends lost 6 bases and 3 bases respectively, with 8 bases between them. The CDR3 is CASSAMDTGELFF. The CDR3 nucleotides are TGTGCCAGCAGCGCGATGGACACCGGGGAGCTGTTTTTT.

In this sample, this clonotype turned up a few times. The rearrangement joins TRBV20-1 to TRBJ2-1; D may match TRBD1 or TRBD2 (5 bases each). Germline V lookup: CDR1 DFQATT, CDR2 SNEGSKA (reference sequence). The CDR3 is 15 residues long. Trimming took 0 bases from V and 6 from J, leaving 15 bases between them. The CDR3 coding sequence is TGCAGTGCTAGAGACCCCGGGACGGTCCGCAATGAGCAGTTCTTC. Its protein product is CSARDPGTVRNEQFF.

This chain connects TRBV7-2 to TRBJ1-3; 9 positions agree with TRBD1. The CDR3 is 17 residues long. Germline-derived CDR1 and CDR2 are SGHTA and FQGNSA. Trimming took 3 bases from V and 4 from J; bases not matched to a gene: 10. CDR3 sequence: CASSFASGTGTGNTIYF. The CDR3, as DNA: TGTGCCAGCAGCTTTGCCTCCGGGACAGGGACCGGAAACACCATATATTTT.

Points on this clonotype: Germline is not matched at one junction end, which may reflect a read error. The chain carries TRBV12-5 and TRBJ2-1, with 7 bases that match TRBD2. The CDR3 runs to 18 residues. Germline V lookup: CDR1 LGHNT, CDR2 FRNRAP. The CDR3 bases are TGTGCTAGTGGTTTGGCACCCAAGACTAGCTCATCCTCCAATGAGCAGTTCTTC. It translates to CASGLAPKTSSSSNEQFF.

The chain combines TRBV25-1 with TRBJ1-1; 9 positions match TRBD1. CDR1 is MGHDK and CDR2 is SYGVNS in the germline V gene. After removal of 4 bases from V and 4 bases from J, the junction contained 7 bases not matched to a gene. CDR3 size: 15 residues. CDR3 DNA sequence: TGTGCCAGCAGTGCTACAGGGGGCGGTGGCACTGAAGCTTTCTTT. This codes for CASSATGGGGTEAFF.

This clonotype came up once. The junction differs from germline at one of its ends, possibly a read error. V and J are TRBV15 and TRBJ2-5; D not certain. This CDR3 has 16 residues. From germline, CDR1 is LNHNV and CDR2 YYDKDF (reference sequence). CDR3 in DNA: TGTGCCACCAGCAGAGATCGGGTTAGCCCACAAGAGATCCAGTACTTC. Its translation is CATSRDRVSPQEIQYF. Supplemented by reference TRBV15 and TRBJ2-5, the full variable domain reads DAMVIQNPRYQVTQFGKPVTLSCSQTLNHNVMYWYQQKSSQAPKLLFHYYDKDFNNEADTPDNFQSRRPNTSFCFLDIRSPGLGDTAMYLCATSRDRVSPQEIQYFGPGTRLLVL.

This clonotype has more than one count but fewer than ten. The chain combines TRBV12-3 or TRBV12-4 with TRBJ2-1, with 7 bases identical to TRBD1. The ends lost 6 bases at V and 8 bases at J; junction bases unmatched: 4. The CDR3 contains 12 residues. CDR3 in DNA: TGTGCCAGCAGGCGACAGGGTTATGAGCAGTTCTTC. This sequence encodes CASRRQGYEQFF.

The chain recombines TRBV25-1 with TRBJ2-3; D gene ambiguous. V was trimmed by 5 bases and J by 11 bases, leaving 14 bases between them. CDR1 and CDR2 from the germline V gene are MGHDK and SYGVNS. The CDR3 has 12 amino acids. The chain's CDR3 is CASSFSRAVQYF. CDR3 coding DNA: TGTGCCAGCAGTTTCTCGCGCGCTGTGCAGTATTTT.

This clonotype was detected a few times. J is TRBJ1-2 and V is TRBV7-9; the D is unclear. V was clipped by 1 base and J by 6 bases, with 6 bases between them. Germline CDR1 and CDR2: SEHNR and FQNEAQ (reference sequence). The CDR3 covers 12 residues. The CDR3 region has the DNA TGTGCCAGCAGCTTAGTTCCAAATGGCTACACCTTC. This sequence encodes CASSLVPNGYTF.

Regarding this clonotype: Mismatch with germline at one junction end may stem from a read error. This CDR3 reads CASSDSSKDTQYF. The CDR3 region has the DNA TGTGCCAGCAGTGACTCCTCAAAGGATACGCAGTATTTT. This chain links TRBV6-5 with TRBJ2-3; D not resolved. The CDR3 has 13 residues. Germline-derived CDR1 and CDR2 are MNHEY and SVGAGI.

This clonotype was seen a few times. The V call is TRBV10-3, the J call TRBJ2-1; 7 positions match TRBD2. V shed 8 bases and J 10 bases; nucleotides not matched to a gene: 14. The germline CDR1 and CDR2 sequences are ENHRY and SYGVKD. CDR3 size: 14 residues. CDR3 bases: TGTGCCATCGGGACTATGGGTGTACAATGGGAGCAGTTCTTC. The encoded protein is CAIGTMGVQWEQFF.

Details on this clonotype: A much more abundant neighbour one base away suggests this may be a read error. The V gene is TRBV12-3 or TRBV12-4, the J gene TRBJ1-1; D remains unclear. With 7 bases removed from V and 11 bases from J, the gap between germline ends came to 17 bases. The CDR3 covers 12 residues. The CDR3: CASTARAGAAFF. CDR3 in DNA: TGTGCCAGCACTGCTCGGGCGGGTGCGGCTTTCTTT.

V and J are TRBV29-1 and TRBJ2-6, with D unclear. The CDR3 totals 12 residues. Germline CDR1 SQVTM, CDR2 ANQGSEA. V was trimmed by 3 bases and J by 1 base, leaving 1 base between them. CDR3 sequence reads: CSVESGANVLTF. DNA of the CDR3: TGCAGCGTTGAGTCTGGGGCCAACGTCCTGACTTTC. The full variable domain, completed using reference TRBV29-1 and TRBJ2-6, is SAVISQKPSRDICQRGTSLTIQCQVDSQVTMMFWYRQQPGQSLTLIATANQGSEATYESGFVIDKFPISRPNLTFSTLTVSNMSPEDSSIYLCSVESGANVLTFGAGSRLTVL.

This rearrangement joins TRBV12-3 or TRBV12-4 to TRBJ1-1, with D perhaps TRBD1 (5 bases). Trimming stripped 6 bases from V and 4 bases from J, with 12 bases between. The CDR3 loop spans 13 amino acids. CDR3 region: CASSIGETTEAFF. DNA of the CDR3: TGTGCCAGCAGCATAGGGGAGACCACTGAAGCTTTCTTT.

The genes are TRBV10-3 and TRBJ1-2; possible D gene TRBD1, 6 bases. The germline gives CDR1 ENHRY, CDR2 SYGVKD. V lost 3 bases and J lost 5, with 13 bases in between. The CDR3 totals 14 residues. The CDR3 loop reads CAISEKQGLYGYTF. The CDR3 coding sequence is TGTGCCATCAGTGAAAAACAGGGCCTTTATGGCTACACCTTC.

The J gene is TRBJ2-1, the V gene TRBV5-5; 11 bases are shared with TRBD2. Looked up from germline, CDR1 is SGHKS and CDR2 is YYEKEE (reference sequence). The CDR3 is 16 residues long. V lost 0 bases to trimming and J lost 7 bases; unmatched junction nucleotides: 6. CDR3 bases: TGTGCCAGCAGCTTGGAGGGGACTAGCGGACCAAATGAGCAGTTCTTC. It codes for CASSLEGTSGPNEQFF.

As regards this clonotype: An end of the junction differs from the germline gene, which may be a read error. This chain links TRBV14 with TRBJ2-1; TRBD1 agrees at 7 bases. In germline, CDR1 is SGHDN, CDR2 FVKESK. The CDR3 consists of 16 residues. CDR3: CASSQLRTGSYSEQFF. The CDR3 DNA follows: TGTGCCAGCAGCCAACTACGGACAGGCTCCTACAGTGAGCAGTTCTTC.

V gene TRBV6-2 or TRBV6-3 combines with J gene TRBJ2-2, with D possibly TRBD1 on 7 matching bases. V was trimmed by 9 bases and J by 4 bases, leaving 15 bases between them. CDR3 length: 14 residues. CDR1 and CDR2 from the germline V gene are MNHEY and SVGEGT. The CDR3 is CASSRQGGTGELFF. The DNA for the CDR3 is TGTGCCAGTAGTCGACAGGGAGGCACCGGGGAGCTGTTTTTT.

This clonotype was recorded only once. The CDR3 DNA follows: TGTGCCAGCAGTTACTCGATAGGGACAGGGGAAAGCTACACCTTC. This encodes CASSYSIGTGESYTF. The rearrangement uses TRBV6-5 and TRBJ1-2, with 10 bases lining up with TRBD1. The CDR3 contains 15 residues. The germline gives CDR1 MNHEY, CDR2 SVGAGI. Germline trimming cut 0 bases from V and 9 bases from J; bases unmatched to any gene: 7.

The chain uses TRBV15 and TRBJ2-3; maybe TRBD1 (5 bases). V lost 3 bases and J 0 bases, leaving 7 bases between the germline ends. This CDR3 has 14 residues. The V gene's germline CDR1 is LNHNV and CDR2 YYDKDF (reference sequence). CDR3 sequence reads: CATSRDKSTDTQYF. The CDR3 region has the DNA TGTGCCACCAGCAGGGACAAGAGCACAGATACGCAGTATTTT.

J is TRBJ1-1 and V is TRBV5-4; TRBD1 matches at 7 bases. Germline V lookup: CDR1 SGHNT, CDR2 YYREEE (reference sequence). J was trimmed by 9 bases and V by 4 bases; bases with no gene match: 15. This CDR3 spans 15 amino acids. CDR3 residues: CASSLPDREFNKAFF. The CDR3 nucleotides read TGTGCCAGCAGCCTACCAGACAGGGAGTTTAACAAAGCTTTCTTT.

The chain recombines TRBV20-1 with TRBJ2-7; no clear D. CDR3 length equals 14 residues. CDR1 DFQATT and CDR2 SNEGSKA come from the germline V gene (reference sequence). The V gene lost 4 bases and the J gene lost 12 bases, with 25 bases spanning the gap. The CDR3 protein is CSATQVLEPGRRYF. Here the CDR3 DNA reads TGCAGTGCTACCCAGGTTTTGGAACCCGGTCGTCGGTACTTC.

This chain links TRBV7-9 with TRBJ1-1; D is undetermined. Germline CDR1 is SEHNR and CDR2 is FQNEAQ (reference sequence). Trimming took off 1 base at V and 8 bases at J, with 8 bases between the two ends. CDR3 length equals 12 residues. Written as DNA, the CDR3 is TGTGCCAGCAGCTTAGAACGTTCAGAAGCTTTCTTT. It is translated as CASSLERSEAFF.

This clonotype has only a few counts. V gene TRBV27 combines with J gene TRBJ2-1, with D maybe TRBD1 (6 bases). The CDR3 is 12 residues long. In germline, CDR1 is MNHEY, CDR2 SMNVEV (reference sequence). V lost 4 bases and J lost 9, with 10 bases in between. The CDR3 nucleotides are TGTGCCAGCAGTTATACAGGGACTGAGCAGTTCTTC. It specifies CASSYTGTEQFF.